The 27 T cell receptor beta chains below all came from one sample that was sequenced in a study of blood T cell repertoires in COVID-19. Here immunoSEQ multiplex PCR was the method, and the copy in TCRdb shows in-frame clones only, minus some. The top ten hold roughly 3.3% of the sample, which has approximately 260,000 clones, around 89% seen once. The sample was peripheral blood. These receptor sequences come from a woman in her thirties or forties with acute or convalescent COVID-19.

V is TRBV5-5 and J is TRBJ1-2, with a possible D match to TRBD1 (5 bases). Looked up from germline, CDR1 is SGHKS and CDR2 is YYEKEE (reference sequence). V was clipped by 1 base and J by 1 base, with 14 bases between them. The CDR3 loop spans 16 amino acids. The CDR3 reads CASSLRQGPFNYGYTF. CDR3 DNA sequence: TGTGCCAGCAGCTTGAGGCAGGGTCCATTTAACTATGGCTACACCTTC.

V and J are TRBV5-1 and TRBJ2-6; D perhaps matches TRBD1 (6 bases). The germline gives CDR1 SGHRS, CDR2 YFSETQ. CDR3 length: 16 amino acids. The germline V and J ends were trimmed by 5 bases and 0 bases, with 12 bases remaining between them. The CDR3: CASRQTGYSGANVLTF. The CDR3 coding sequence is TGCGCCAGCAGACAAACAGGGTACTCTGGGGCCAACGTCCTGACTTTC. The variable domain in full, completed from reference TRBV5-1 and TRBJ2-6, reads KAGVTQTPRYLIKTRGQQVTLSCSPISGHRSVSWYQQTPGQGLQFLFEYFSETQRNKGNFPGRFSGRQFSNSRSEMNVSTLELGDSALYLCASRQTGYSGANVLTFGAGSRLTVL.

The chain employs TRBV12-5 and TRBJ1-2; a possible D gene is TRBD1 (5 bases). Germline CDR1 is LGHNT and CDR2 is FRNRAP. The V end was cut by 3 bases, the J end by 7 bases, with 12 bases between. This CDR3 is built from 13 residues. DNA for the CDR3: TGTGCTAGTGGTTTATTCGGGGGAGGTGGCTACACCTTC. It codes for CASGLFGGGGYTF.

The CDR3 here is CASSLDRGDTEAFF. The CDR3 nucleotides read TGCGCCAGCAGCTTGGATCGGGGGGACACTGAAGCTTTCTTT. The rearrangement uses TRBV5-1 and TRBJ1-1, with D tentatively TRBD1 (5 bases). Trimming left V 0 bases short and J 3 bases short, with 9 bases between. The germline V gene has CDR1 SGHRS and CDR2 YFSETQ. CDR3 length equals 14 residues.

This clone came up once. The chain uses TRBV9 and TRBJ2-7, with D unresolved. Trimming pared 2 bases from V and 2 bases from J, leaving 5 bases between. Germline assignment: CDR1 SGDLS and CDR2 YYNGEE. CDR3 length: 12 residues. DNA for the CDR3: TGTGCCAGCAGCGTGACTCCCTACGAGCAGTACGTC. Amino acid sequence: CASSVTPYEQYV.

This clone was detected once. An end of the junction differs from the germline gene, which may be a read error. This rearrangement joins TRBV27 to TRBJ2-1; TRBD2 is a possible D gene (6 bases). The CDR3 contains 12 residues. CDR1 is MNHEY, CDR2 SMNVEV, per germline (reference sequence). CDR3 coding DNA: TGTGCCAGCAATTCCGGGGGTTCATGGCAGGTCTTC. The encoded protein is CASNSGGSWQVF.

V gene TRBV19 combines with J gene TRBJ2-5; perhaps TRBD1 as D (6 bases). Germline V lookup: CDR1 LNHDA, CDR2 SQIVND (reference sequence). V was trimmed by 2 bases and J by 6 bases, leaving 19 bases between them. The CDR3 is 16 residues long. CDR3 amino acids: CASSITGHLHGKTQYF. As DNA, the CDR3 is TGTGCCAGTAGTATAACGGGACACCTCCACGGGAAGACCCAGTACTTC.

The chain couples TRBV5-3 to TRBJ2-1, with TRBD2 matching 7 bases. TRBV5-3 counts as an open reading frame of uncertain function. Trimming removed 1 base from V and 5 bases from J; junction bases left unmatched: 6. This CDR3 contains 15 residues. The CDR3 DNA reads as TGTGCCAGAAGCTTGACGGGGGGAAGGGACAATGAGCAGTTCTTC. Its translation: CARSLTGGRDNEQFF.

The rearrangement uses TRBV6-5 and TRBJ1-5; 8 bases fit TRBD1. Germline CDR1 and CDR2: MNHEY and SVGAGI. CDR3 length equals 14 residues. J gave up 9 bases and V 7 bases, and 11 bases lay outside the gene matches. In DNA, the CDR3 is TGTGCCAGCACCATCAGGGGGCCGGGACGGCCCCAGCATTTT. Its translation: CASTIRGPGRPQHF.

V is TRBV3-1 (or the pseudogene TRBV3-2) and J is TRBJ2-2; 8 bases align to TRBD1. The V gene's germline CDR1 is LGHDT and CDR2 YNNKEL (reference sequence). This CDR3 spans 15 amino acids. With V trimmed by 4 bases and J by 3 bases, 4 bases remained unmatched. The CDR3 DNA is TGTGCCAGCAGCCGCGGGACAGGCTACACCGGGGAGCTGTTTTTT. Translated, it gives CASSRGTGYTGELFF.

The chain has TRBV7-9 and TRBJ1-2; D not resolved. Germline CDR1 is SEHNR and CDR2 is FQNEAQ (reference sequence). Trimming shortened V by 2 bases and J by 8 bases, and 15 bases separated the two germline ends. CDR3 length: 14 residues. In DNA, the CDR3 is TGTGCCAGCAGCTTAAGTTTACCGGGAGGGGGCTACACCTTC. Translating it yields CASSLSLPGGGYTF.

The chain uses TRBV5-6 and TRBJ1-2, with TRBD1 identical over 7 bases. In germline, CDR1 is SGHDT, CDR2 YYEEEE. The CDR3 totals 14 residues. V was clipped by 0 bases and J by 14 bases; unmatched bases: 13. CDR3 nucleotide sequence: TGTGCCAGCAGCTTGGGCGCTACCCTACAGGGGTATACCTTC. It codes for CASSLGATLQGYTF.

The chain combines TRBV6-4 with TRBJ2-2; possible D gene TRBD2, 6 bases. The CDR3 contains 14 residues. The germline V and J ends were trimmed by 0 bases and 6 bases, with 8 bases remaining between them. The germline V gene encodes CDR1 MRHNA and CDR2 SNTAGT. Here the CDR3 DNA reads TGTGCCAGCAGTGACTCGTGGGGGGCCGGGGAGCTGTTTTTT. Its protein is CASSDSWGAGELFF.

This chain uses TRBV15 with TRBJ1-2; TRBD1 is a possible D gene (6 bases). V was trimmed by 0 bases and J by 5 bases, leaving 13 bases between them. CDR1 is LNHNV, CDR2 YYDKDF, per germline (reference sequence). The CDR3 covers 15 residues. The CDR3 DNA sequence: TGTGCCACCAGCAGAGAAAAGGGGGAGAATTATGGCTACACCTTC. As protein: CATSREKGENYGYTF.

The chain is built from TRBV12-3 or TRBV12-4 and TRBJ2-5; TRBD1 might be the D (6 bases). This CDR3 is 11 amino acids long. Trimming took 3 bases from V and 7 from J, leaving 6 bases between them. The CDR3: CASSFRGTQYF. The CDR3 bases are TGTGCCAGCAGTTTCAGGGGGACCCAGTACTTC.

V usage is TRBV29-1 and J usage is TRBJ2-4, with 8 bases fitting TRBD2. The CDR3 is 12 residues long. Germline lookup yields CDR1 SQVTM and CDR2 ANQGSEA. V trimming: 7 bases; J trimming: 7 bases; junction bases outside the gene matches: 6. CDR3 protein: CSARREGNIQYF. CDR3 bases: TGCAGCGCCCGACGGGAGGGTAACATTCAGTACTTC.

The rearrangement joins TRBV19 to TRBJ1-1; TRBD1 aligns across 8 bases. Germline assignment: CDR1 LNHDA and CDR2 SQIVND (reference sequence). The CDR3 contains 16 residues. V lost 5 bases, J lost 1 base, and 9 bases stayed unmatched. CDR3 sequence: CASSVYRGGQNTEAFF. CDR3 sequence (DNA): TGTGCCAGTAGTGTATACAGGGGGGGACAGAACACTGAAGCTTTCTTT.

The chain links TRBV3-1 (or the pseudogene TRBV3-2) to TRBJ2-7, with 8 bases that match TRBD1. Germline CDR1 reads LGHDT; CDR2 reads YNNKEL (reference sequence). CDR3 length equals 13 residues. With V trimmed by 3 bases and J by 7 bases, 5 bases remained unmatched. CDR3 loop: CASSQFTGGEQYV. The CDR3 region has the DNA TGTGCCAGCAGCCAGTTCACAGGGGGGGAGCAGTACGTC.

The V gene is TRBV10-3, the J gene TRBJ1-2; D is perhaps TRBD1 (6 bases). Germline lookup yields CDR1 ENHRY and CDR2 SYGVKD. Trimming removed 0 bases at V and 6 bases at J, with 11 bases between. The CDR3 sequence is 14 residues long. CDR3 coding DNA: TGTGCCATCAGTGAGTCTTACAGGGTCGATGGCTACACCTTC. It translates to CAISESYRVDGYTF.

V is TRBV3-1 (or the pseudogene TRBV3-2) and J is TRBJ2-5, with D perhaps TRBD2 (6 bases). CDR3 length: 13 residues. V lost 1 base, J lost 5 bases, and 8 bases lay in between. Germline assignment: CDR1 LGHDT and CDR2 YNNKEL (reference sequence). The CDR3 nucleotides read TGTGCCAGCAGCCAAGCTAGCGTGGAGACCCAGTACTTC. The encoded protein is CASSQASVETQYF.

The CDR3 protein is CASSAQGDGYTF. The DNA for the CDR3 is TGTGCCAGCAGTGCACAGGGTGATGGCTACACCTTC. The rearrangement links TRBV2 to TRBJ1-2; TRBD1 is a possible D gene (6 bases). CDR1 is SNHLY and CDR2 is FYNNEI in the germline V gene. This CDR3 spans 12 amino acids. V shed 4 bases and J shed 6 bases, with 9 bases lying between them.

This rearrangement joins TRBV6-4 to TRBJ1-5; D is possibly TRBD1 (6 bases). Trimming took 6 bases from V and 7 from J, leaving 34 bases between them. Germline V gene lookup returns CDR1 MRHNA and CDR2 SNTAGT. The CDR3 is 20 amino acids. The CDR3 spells CASSLRPGQGSVWARQPQHF. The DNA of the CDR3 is TGTGCCAGCAGCTTAAGACCGGGACAAGGGAGTGTTTGGGCAAGACAGCCCCAGCATTTT.

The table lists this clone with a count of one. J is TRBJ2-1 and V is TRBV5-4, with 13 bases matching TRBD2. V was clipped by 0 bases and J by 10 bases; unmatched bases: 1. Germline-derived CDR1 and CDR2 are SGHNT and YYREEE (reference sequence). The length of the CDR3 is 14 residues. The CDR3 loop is CASSLGLAGGEQFF. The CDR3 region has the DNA TGTGCCAGCAGCTTGGGACTAGCGGGGGGAGAGCAGTTCTTC.

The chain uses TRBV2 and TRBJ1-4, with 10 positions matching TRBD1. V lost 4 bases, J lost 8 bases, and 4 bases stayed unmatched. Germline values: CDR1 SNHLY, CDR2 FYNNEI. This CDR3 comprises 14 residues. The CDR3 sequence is CASSGDRGGEKLFF. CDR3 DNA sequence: TGTGCCAGCAGTGGGGACAGGGGAGGGGAAAAACTGTTTTTT.

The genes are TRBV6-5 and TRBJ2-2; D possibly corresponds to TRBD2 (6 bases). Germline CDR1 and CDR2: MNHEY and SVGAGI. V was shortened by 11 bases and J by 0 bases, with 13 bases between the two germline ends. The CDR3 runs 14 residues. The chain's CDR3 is CAAKSGANTGELFF. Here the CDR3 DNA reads TGTGCCGCTAAATCGGGGGCGAACACCGGGGAGCTGTTTTTT.

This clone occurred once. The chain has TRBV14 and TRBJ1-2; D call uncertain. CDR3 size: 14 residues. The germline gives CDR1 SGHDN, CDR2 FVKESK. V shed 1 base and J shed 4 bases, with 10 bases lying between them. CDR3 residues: CASSQGPRGYGYTF. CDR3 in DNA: TGTGCCAGCAGCCAAGGCCCCCGAGGCTATGGCTACACCTTC. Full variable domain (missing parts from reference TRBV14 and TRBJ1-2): EAGVTQFPSHSVIEKGQTVTLRCDPISGHDNLYWYRRVMGKEIKFLLHFVKESKQDESGMPNNRFLAERTGGTYSTLKVQPAELEDSGVYFCASSQGPRGYGYTFGSGTRLTVV.

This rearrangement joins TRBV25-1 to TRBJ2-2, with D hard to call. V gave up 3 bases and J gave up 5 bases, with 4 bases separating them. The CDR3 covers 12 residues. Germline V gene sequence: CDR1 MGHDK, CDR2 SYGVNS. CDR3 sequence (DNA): TGTGCCAGCAGTGACAGAACCGGGGAGCTGTTTTTT. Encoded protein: CASSDRTGELFF.